Below, 25 T cell receptor beta chains from the same sample are listed, as sequenced in a study of shared clonotypes between healthy human individuals. TCRdb's table, derived via immunoSEQ multiplex PCR, lists solely in-frame clones and lacks some. The sample holds around 1.1 million clones, 75% to 85% seen once. Material: memory CD4+ T cells from PBMCs. The subset denotes: CD45RA-negative fraction. All receptors derive from a man aged 18 to 30 in good health. Some clones in this sample may be carry-over from other donors' samples.

The chain joins TRBV19 to TRBJ2-7, with D maybe TRBD1 (6 bases). From germline, CDR1 is LNHDA and CDR2 SQIVND (reference sequence). V shed 5 bases and J shed 7 bases, with 15 bases lying between them. This CDR3 has 13 amino acids. Written as DNA, the CDR3 is TGTGCCAGTAGTCCCTACCCCGACAGGGAGCAGTACTTC. Translation: CASSPYPDREQYF.

The chain recombines TRBV5-1 with TRBJ2-5; 7 positions match TRBD2. With V trimmed by 3 bases and J by 5 bases, 7 bases remained unmatched. This CDR3 is built from 14 residues. CDR1 is SGHRS, CDR2 YFSETQ, per germline. For the CDR3, the DNA is TGCGCCAGCAGCTGGGAGGGTCCAGGGGAGACCCAGTACTTC. It codes for CASSWEGPGETQYF.

The chain combines TRBV28 with TRBJ2-7; 11 positions match TRBD1. The V segment lost 4 bases and the J segment 2 bases; nucleotides outside the gene matches: 1. The CDR3 runs to 14 residues. CDR1 and CDR2 from the germline V gene are MDHEN and SYDVKM. CDR3 in amino acids: CASSSGQGAYEQYF. In DNA, the CDR3 is TGTGCCAGCAGTTCGGGACAGGGGGCCTACGAGCAGTACTTC.

This clone was observed a few times. V gene TRBV21-1 combines with J gene TRBJ2-7. TRBV21-1 is a documented pseudogene. The CDR3 contains 11 residues. The CDR3 spells CASRPSYEQYF. CDR3 DNA: TGTGCCAGCAGACCCTCCTACGAGCAGTACTTC.

The V and J genes are TRBV10-3 and TRBJ1-1; tentatively, D is TRBD1 (6 bases). The germline V gene has CDR1 ENHRY and CDR2 SYGVKD. CDR3 length equals 13 residues. The V end lost 7 bases, the J end lost 5 bases, and 14 bases lay between the germline ends. The CDR3 is CAIMPRGETEAFF. CDR3 nucleotides: TGTGCCATCATGCCTAGGGGGGAAACTGAAGCTTTCTTT.

The V gene is TRBV5-1, the J gene TRBJ2-5, with D perhaps TRBD1 or TRBD2 (5 bases each). The germline V and J ends were trimmed by 7 bases and 1 base, with 14 bases remaining between them. The CDR3 covers 14 residues. Germline V CDR1 and CDR2: SGHRS, YFSETQ. DNA for the CDR3: TGCGCCAGCCGACACGGGACGCCCCAAGAGACCCAGTACTTC. As protein: CASRHGTPQETQYF.

The table lists this clone with a count of one. V is TRBV5-1 and J is TRBJ2-6; tentatively, D is TRBD1 or TRBD2 (5 bases each). CDR1 and CDR2 from the germline V gene are SGHRS and YFSETQ. This CDR3 comprises 16 residues. The germline V and J ends were trimmed by 7 bases and 0 bases, with 14 bases remaining between them. The CDR3 protein is CASESGASSGANVLTF. In nucleotides, the CDR3 is TGCGCCAGCGAATCCGGGGCATCCTCTGGGGCCAACGTCCTGACTTTC.

This clone has just a few counts. The chain has TRBV28 and TRBJ1-4; D might be TRBD1 (5 bases). CDR3 length equals 15 residues. Germline-derived CDR1 and CDR2 are MDHEN and SYDVKM. V was cut by 3 bases and J by 7 bases, with 15 bases left in between. This chain's CDR3 is CASSFDARVGEKLFF. CDR3 bases: TGTGCCAGCAGTTTCGATGCCAGGGTGGGTGAAAAACTGTTTTTT.

The chain is built from TRBV7-2 and TRBJ2-7; 7 nucleotides line up with TRBD1. This CDR3 has 13 residues. Germline CDR1 is SGHTA and CDR2 is FQGNSA. V shed 6 bases and J 4 bases; nucleotides not matched to a gene: 6. CDR3 in DNA: TGTGCCAGCAGTCCCGGGACAGAGTACGAGCAGTACTTC. Amino acid sequence: CASSPGTEYEQYF.

The V call is TRBV7-2, the J call TRBJ2-5; D gene uncertain. This CDR3 region has 15 residues. Germline V gives CDR1 SGHTA, CDR2 FQGNSA. V shed 2 bases and J shed 2 bases, with 12 bases lying between them. The CDR3 here is CASSLTRLRQETQYF. For the CDR3, the DNA is TGTGCCAGCAGCTTAACGAGATTAAGACAAGAGACCCAGTACTTC.

The chain joins TRBV2 to TRBJ2-3, with TRBD2 matching over 11 bases. Germline assignment: CDR1 SNHLY and CDR2 FYNNEI. CDR3 length: 16 residues. Losses at the gene ends were 5 bases for V and 2 bases for J; bases not matched to a gene: 6. CDR3 residues: CASSPLAGGITDTQYF. The CDR3 DNA is TGTGCCAGCAGTCCATTAGCGGGAGGGATCACAGATACGCAGTATTTT.

The chain uses TRBV27 and TRBJ2-2; 9 bases fit TRBD2. V lost 6 bases, J lost 7 bases, and 3 bases stayed unmatched. This CDR3 comprises 13 residues. CDR1 and CDR2 from the germline V gene are MNHEY and SMNVEV (reference sequence). The CDR3 DNA sequence: TGTGCCAGCAGATTACTAGCGGGCGGGGAGCTGTTTTTT. It specifies CASRLLAGGELFF.

V usage is TRBV19 and J usage is TRBJ1-5, with a weak D call TRBD1 (5 bases). Per the germline V gene, CDR1 is LNHDA and CDR2 is SQIVND (reference sequence). Trimming shortened V by 1 base and J by 0 bases, and 10 bases separated the two germline ends. The CDR3 spans 16 residues. The CDR3 protein is CASSIVQVYSNQPQHF. The CDR3 coding sequence is TGTGCCAGTAGTATAGTACAGGTCTATAGCAATCAGCCCCAGCATTTT.

The V gene is TRBV27, the J gene TRBJ2-2; 7 bases map to TRBD1. The V segment lost 11 bases and the J segment 3 bases; nucleotides outside the gene matches: 6. The CDR3 spans 13 residues. The V gene's germline CDR1 is MNHEY and CDR2 SMNVEV (reference sequence). CDR3 sequence reads: CASGTADTGELFF. As DNA, the CDR3 is TGTGCCTCTGGGACAGCTGACACCGGGGAGCTGTTTTTT.

The chain has TRBV30 and TRBJ2-7; the D is unclear. The germline V gene has CDR1 GTSNPN and CDR2 SVGIG (reference sequence). The CDR3 runs to 15 residues. V lost 0 bases to trimming and J lost 0 bases, with 12 bases between them. In DNA, the CDR3 is TGTGCCTGGAGTGTACTCCGGAAAAGCTCCTACGAGCAGTACTTC. Amino acid sequence: CAWSVLRKSSYEQYF.

The chain carries TRBV2 and TRBJ2-7; D is unclear. Trimming left V 10 bases short and J 0 bases short, with 7 bases between. The CDR3 runs 11 residues. From germline, CDR1 is SNHLY and CDR2 FYNNEI. This chain's CDR3 is CATTLSYEQYF. DNA for the CDR3: TGTGCCACCACTCTCTCCTACGAGCAGTACTTC. The full variable domain, in which reference TRBV2 and TRBJ2-7 provide the parts outside the CDR3, is EPEVTQTPSHQVTQMGQEVILRCVPISNHLYFYWYRQILGQKVEFLVSFYNNEISEKSEIFDDQFSVERPDGSNFTLKIRSTKLEDSAMYFCATTLSYEQYFGPGTRLTVT.

The chain links TRBV5-1 to TRBJ2-4; D might be TRBD1 (6 bases). The CDR3 consists of 16 residues. Trimming stripped 4 bases from V and 1 base from J, with 15 bases between. Germline V CDR1 and CDR2: SGHRS, YFSETQ. This CDR3 reads CASSTTSGDAKNIQYF. As DNA, the CDR3 is TGCGCCAGCAGCACCACCTCAGGGGATGCCAAAAACATTCAGTACTTC.

The V call is TRBV7-9, the J call TRBJ1-1; 7 bases match TRBD1. The germline CDR1 and CDR2 sequences are SEHNR and FQNEAQ (reference sequence). With V trimmed by 5 bases and J by 0 bases, 9 bases remained unmatched. The CDR3 has 16 amino acids. CDR3: CASSPRDSLMNTEAFF. CDR3 in DNA: TGTGCCAGCAGCCCCCGGGACAGCCTCATGAACACTGAAGCTTTCTTT.

CDR3 sequence (DNA): TGTGCCAGCAGTTTTGTGGGATATCTGACGGGGAATGAGCAGTTCTTC. This gives the protein CASSFVGYLTGNEQFF. This chain connects TRBV28 to TRBJ2-1, with a weak D call TRBD2 (5 bases). The germline CDR1 and CDR2 sequences are MDHEN and SYDVKM. The CDR3 has 16 amino acids. V was cut by 3 bases and J by 7 bases, with 19 bases left in between.

The chain links TRBV18 to TRBJ2-1, with 7 bases matching TRBD2. The junction had 3 bases not matched to a gene; V was cut back by 1 base and J by 3 bases. Germline V gene sequence: CDR1 KGHSH, CDR2 LQKENI. CDR3 length: 15 residues. The CDR3 reads CASSPLSGNYNEQFF. The CDR3 region has the DNA TGTGCCAGCTCACCACTGAGCGGGAACTACAATGAGCAGTTCTTC.

The chain recombines TRBV5-1 with TRBJ2-5; perhaps TRBD2 as D (6 bases). V was clipped by 4 bases and J by 4 bases, with 14 bases between them. Per the germline V gene, CDR1 is SGHRS and CDR2 is YFSETQ. The length of the CDR3 is 14 residues. The CDR3: CASSITGVGETQYF. DNA of the CDR3: TGCGCCAGCAGCATCACGGGGGTAGGAGAGACCCAGTACTTC.

This chain links TRBV2 with TRBJ2-7; no clear D gene. Germline V gene data show CDR1 as SNHLY and CDR2 as FYNNEI. The CDR3 sequence is 15 residues long. V lost 4 bases and J 1 base, leaving 14 bases between the germline ends. The DNA for the CDR3 is TGTGCCAGCAGTGGGGGTTTCGGTCTATCCTACGAGCAGTACTTC. It yields the protein CASSGGFGLSYEQYF.

This chain links TRBV28 with TRBJ1-3; D is possibly TRBD1 (6 bases). The length of the CDR3 is 16 residues. Trimming removed 7 bases at V and 0 bases at J, with 16 bases between. CDR1 MDHEN and CDR2 SYDVKM come from the germline V gene. CDR3 sequence (DNA): TGTGCCAGCACCTACTGGGGGGACAACTCTGGAAACACCATATATTTT. The encoded protein is CASTYWGDNSGNTIYF.

The chain uses TRBV6-5 and TRBJ2-7; TRBD2 matches 7 bases. Germline loops: CDR1 MNHEY, CDR2 SVGAGI. This CDR3 is 15 amino acids long. The V gene end was trimmed by 6 bases and the J gene end by 5 bases; junction bases not matched to a gene: 13. The DNA for the CDR3 is TGTGCCAGCAGCCGTAGCGGGTCGCATGTCCACGAGCAGTACTTC. It encodes CASSRSGSHVHEQYF.

J is TRBJ1-1 and V is TRBV6-1; no clear D. V was pared by 2 bases and J by 0 bases, with 10 bases between. This CDR3 region has 15 residues. Germline V gene sequence: CDR1 MNHNS, CDR2 SASEGT. The CDR3 DNA sequence: TGTGCCAGCAGTGAATTAGGGCGGATGAACACTGAAGCTTTCTTT. It codes for CASSELGRMNTEAFF.